This T cell receptor beta chain is drawn from a study of T-cell memory formation after mild COVID-19. Study observations and caveats: Clones that contracted from day 15 to 85 had balanced CD4/CD8; later expanders were CD4+ biased. In pre-infection memory, a portion of responding clones appeared, which suggested that cross-reactive memory joined.

Using constant-segment primers, 5'RACE produced TCR alpha and TCR beta cDNA libraries carrying sample barcodes and UMIs. TCRdb fed the 5' RACE reads into MiXCR, producing one record per CDR3 protein. The table shows some 440,000 distinct CDR3 sequences, with nearly 25% occurring only once. This clonotype has only a few counts. What it binds is unknown. The CDR3 is made up of 15 amino acids. Losses at the gene ends were 6 bases for V and 6 bases for J; bases not matched to a gene: 11. Germline V gene sequence: CDR1 DFQATT, CDR2 SNEGSKA (reference sequence). Input material: PBMCs or a T cell subset sorted from them (not recorded which). The TCR originated in an adult woman who had mild COVID-19 (a few samples of this study predate the infection). Cell type and time point are not known. The chain is built from TRBV20-1 and TRBJ1-6, with 7 bases fitting TRBD1. This CDR3 reads CSAPLGQYPNSPLHF. The DNA of the CDR3 is TGCAGTGCCCCATTGGGACAGTACCCTAATTCACCCCTCCACTTT.